What follows are 10 T cell receptor beta chains derived from one specimen sequenced in a study of cytomegalovirus exposure and HLA in healthy donors. PCR involved 60 Vbeta and 13 Jbeta primers. Generated by immunoSEQ multiplex PCR, the TCRdb table keeps only in-frame clones and is missing some. Listed are 160,000 or so clones; approximately 2.3% falls within the top ten. Sequenced material: PBMCs. Source of these receptors: a man aged 25-45 years in good health and CMV-seronegative.

Remarks on this clone: Sequence at one end of the junction differs from germline and may be a read error. This chain uses TRBV15 with TRBJ2-7; 11 bases line up with TRBD2. Per germline, CDR1 LNHNV and CDR2 YYDKDF (reference sequence). This CDR3 is built from 15 residues. DNA of the CDR3: TGTGCCACCAGCAGAGATCGGGGAAGGACTAGCGGGTCCGACTTC. It translates to CATSRDRGRTSGSDF.

V usage is TRBV29-1 and J usage is TRBJ2-1; possible D gene TRBD2, 6 bases. CDR1 SQVTM and CDR2 ANQGSEA come from the germline V gene. Deletions cut 0 bases from V and 0 bases from J, with 6 bases between. This CDR3 has 14 residues. The CDR3 loop reads CSVEERGSYNEQFF. The CDR3 nucleotides read TGCAGCGTTGAAGAGCGGGGCTCCTACAATGAGCAGTTCTTC.

The gene calls are TRBV9 and TRBJ1-1; no clear D gene. The CDR3 covers 13 residues. V was cut by 2 bases and J by 1 base, with 6 bases left in between. Germline V gives CDR1 SGDLS, CDR2 YYNGEE. CDR3 protein: CASSVYRNTEAFF. The CDR3 region has the DNA TGTGCCAGCAGCGTCTACAGGAACACTGAAGCTTTCTTT.

The rearrangement joins TRBV9 to TRBJ1-2; D is ambiguous. This CDR3 comprises 18 residues. Trimming stripped 4 bases from V and 1 base from J, with 23 bases between. In germline, CDR1 is SGDLS, CDR2 YYNGEE. CDR3 nucleotide sequence: TGTGCCAGCAGCTCTGCGGAATCAAGCGGGGTCGATAACTATGGCTACACCTTC. Amino acids: CASSSAESSGVDNYGYTF.

J is TRBJ2-1 and V is TRBV10-3; 9 bases agree with TRBD2. Unmatched junction bases numbered 11, after V lost 7 bases and J lost 7 bases. Germline CDR1 reads ENHRY; CDR2 reads SYGVKD. This CDR3 spans 15 amino acids. The CDR3 here is CAITRSGAGGNEQFF. In DNA, the CDR3 is TGTGCCATCACCCGTAGCGGGGCGGGGGGGAATGAGCAGTTCTTC.

The V and J genes are TRBV7-9 and TRBJ2-2; D perhaps matches TRBD1 (6 bases). CDR1 SEHNR and CDR2 FQNEAQ come from the germline V gene (reference sequence). The CDR3 totals 15 residues. V was pared by 2 bases and J by 1 base, with 8 bases between. The CDR3 DNA reads TGTGCCAGCAGCTTAACGGACAGGAACACCGGGGAGCTGTTTTTT. It codes for CASSLTDRNTGELFF.

V is TRBV6-6 and J is TRBJ1-3; a possible D gene is TRBD1 (5 bases). The CDR3 loop spans 15 amino acids. Germline CDR1 MNHNY, CDR2 SVGAGI (reference sequence). V lost 2 bases to trimming and J lost 0 bases, with 8 bases between them. The CDR3: CASSYPGDSGNTIYF. DNA of the CDR3: TGTGCCAGCAGTTACCCGGGGGACTCTGGAAACACCATATATTTT.

The chain employs TRBV19 and TRBJ2-7; 13 nucleotides match TRBD2. The CDR3 consists of 13 residues. V was clipped by 8 bases and J by 6 bases; unmatched bases: 4. CDR1 and CDR2 (germline): LNHDA, SQIVND (reference sequence). CDR3: CASRLAGGREQYF. The CDR3 nucleotides are TGTGCCAGTCGACTAGCGGGAGGTCGCGAGCAGTACTTC. Drawing the rest from reference TRBV19 and TRBJ2-7, the complete variable domain is DGGITQSPKYLFRKEGQNVTLSCEQNLNHDAMYWYRQDPGQGLRLIYYSQIVNDFQKGDIAEGYSVSREKKESFPLTVTSAQKNPTAFYLCASRLAGGREQYFGPGTRLTVT.

The chain recombines TRBV27 with TRBJ2-7; TRBD1 is a possible D gene (5 bases). V lost 2 bases and J 3 bases, leaving 11 bases between the germline ends. CDR3 size: 14 residues. Germline loops: CDR1 MNHEY, CDR2 SMNVEV (reference sequence). CDR3 sequence (DNA): TGTGCCAGCAGTTTAAGCGCAGGGATCTACGAGCAGTACTTC. Its translation: CASSLSAGIYEQYF.

The chain uses TRBV7-2 and TRBJ2-6; 7 bases agree with TRBD1. In germline, CDR1 is SGHTA, CDR2 FQGNSA. With 3 bases clipped from V and 7 bases from J, the junction kept 6 bases outside the gene matches. CDR3 size: 15 residues. CDR3 region: CASSLMTGLANVLTF. The CDR3 coding sequence is TGTGCCAGCAGCTTGATGACAGGGCTTGCCAACGTCCTGACTTTC.